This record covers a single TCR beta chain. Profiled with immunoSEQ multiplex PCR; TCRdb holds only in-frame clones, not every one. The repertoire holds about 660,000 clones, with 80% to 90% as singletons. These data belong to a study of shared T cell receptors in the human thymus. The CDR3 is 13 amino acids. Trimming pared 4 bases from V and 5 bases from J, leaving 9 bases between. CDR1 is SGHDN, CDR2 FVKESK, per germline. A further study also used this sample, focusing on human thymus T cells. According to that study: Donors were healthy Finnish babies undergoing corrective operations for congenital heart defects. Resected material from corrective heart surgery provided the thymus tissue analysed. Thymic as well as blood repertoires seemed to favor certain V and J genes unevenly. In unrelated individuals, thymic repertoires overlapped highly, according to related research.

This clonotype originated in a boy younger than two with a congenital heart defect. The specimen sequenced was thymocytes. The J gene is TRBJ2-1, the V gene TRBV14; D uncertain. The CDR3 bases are TGTGCCAGCAGCCGTTCTAGGAACAATGAGCAGTTCTTC. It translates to CASSRSRNNEQFF.